Sequencing of this T cell receptor beta chain was carried out in a study of T cells in Graves' hyperthyroidism and ophthalmopathy. The study, taken as a whole, reports: Most expanded thyroid clonotypes above 0.001 also appeared in blood.

This CDR3 comprises 14 residues. V was clipped by 4 bases and J by 12 bases; unmatched bases: 11. CDR1 is PRHDT and CDR2 is FYEKMQ in the germline V gene (reference sequence). About this clonotype: What it binds is not known.

It was RNA transcripts that yielded the amplified TCR beta CDR3 regions. HTBI primers were employed in a first-round RT-PCR of the TCR CDR3. TCRdb redid the calling of the multiplex PCR reads with MiXCR, one entry per CDR3 protein. The table lists 250,000 to 300,000 distinct CDR3 sequences, 15% to 20% of them singletons. The origin of this receptor is a man over 45 with Graves' ophthalmopathy. The sample taken for sequencing was blood. The V gene is TRBV13, the J gene TRBJ2-1, with TRBD2 matching 8 bases. CDR3 sequence reads: CASSYPGLVYGQFF. The CDR3 nucleotides are TGTGCCAGCAGCTACCCGGGACTAGTTTATGGGCAGTTCTTC. The full variable domain, rest sourced from reference TRBV13 and TRBJ2-1, is AAGVIQSPRHLIKEKRETATLKCYPIPRHDTVYWYQQGPGQDPQFLISFYEKMQSDKGSIPDRFSAQQFSDYHSELNMSSLELGDSALYFCASSYPGLVYGQFFGPGTRLTVL.